A selection of T cell receptor beta chains follows, all from one sample in a study of blood T cells in healthy people across ages. TCRdb reanalysed the 5' RACE reads using MiXCR and keeps one entry per CDR3 protein. Of over a million distinct CDR3 sequences in the sample, under 45% were seen once. The sample comprised blood. The receptors were gathered from an older woman in good health. Each CDR3 is given with its conserved first and last residue. The D gene is left open where the match is weak.

>NA|TRBJ2-3|TRBV5-1
CAGSLGSGDTQYF
>NA|NA|TRBV10-2
CASSLGGFPEQYF
>TRBD1|TRBJ1-1|TRBV5-1
CASSRGQKNTEAFF
>TRBD1|TRBJ1-2|TRBV19
CASSPTLDRVPGYTF
>TRBD1|TRBJ2-7|TRBV2
CASSEAQGDEQYF
>NA|TRBJ1-2|TRBV9
CASSVERGYGYTF
>TRBD1|TRBJ2-3|TRBV12-3/TRBV12-4
CASSLRTGYTDTQYF
>NA|TRBJ2-1|TRBV18
CASSPWGETYNEQFF
>TRBD2|TRBJ2-1|TRBV29-1
CSVCPSGASYNEQFF
>NA|NA|TRBV2
CASRTYLEQYF
>TRBD1|TRBJ2-1|TRBV11-1
CASSSLPNFPGQGRSSYNEQFF
>TRBD2|TRBJ2-3|TRBV6-6
CATRSTSGSPQYF
>NA|TRBJ1-2|TRBV20-1
CSARVGGYTF
>NA|TRBJ2-5|TRBV7-2
CASSLVRGPRETQYF
>NA|TRBJ2-4|TRBV29-1
CSVEAGDSWYF
>NA|TRBJ2-6|TRBV4-2
CASSQTQNGANVLTF
>TRBD2|TRBJ2-5|TRBV9
CASSAGLAGETQYF
>NA|TRBJ2-1|TRBV24-1
CATSDFYEQFF
>NA|TRBJ2-3|TRBV20-1
CSAPMMAGRTDTQYF
>TRBD1|TRBJ1-5|TRBV27
CASSLTGTGARPQPQHF
>NA|TRBJ2-1|TRBV3-1
CASSQTSAGDEQFF
>NA|TRBJ2-2|TRBV5-1
CASSLAKGNYLGELFF
>TRBD1|TRBJ1-4|TRBV10-3
CAIRQGMDEKLFF
>NA|TRBJ2-3|TRBV7-2
CASSPTIRASTDTQYF
>TRBD2|TRBJ2-7|TRBV3-1
CASSRPGLARGGPSYNEQYF
>NA|TRBJ2-7|TRBV29-1
CSVGDVDREGYNEQYF
>TRBD1|TRBJ1-6|TRBV27
CASKTGGNSPLHF
>NA|TRBJ2-3|TRBV5-1
CASTPGSSTDTQYF
>NA|TRBJ2-5|TRBV12-3/TRBV12-4
CASKGTSATQYF
>TRBD1|TRBJ2-7|TRBV15
CATSREGSGQGRRYEQYF
>NA|TRBJ2-7|TRBV10-2
CASSDKAYEQYF
>NA|TRBJ2-1|TRBV10-1
CASSEEGERFF
>NA|TRBJ1-2|TRBV5-6
CASSWGGRDYGYTF
>TRBD1|TRBJ1-6|TRBV12-3/TRBV12-4
CASSQGAQYSPLHF
>TRBD1|TRBJ1-2|TRBV6-6
CASSRRDREFYGYTF
>NA|TRBJ2-5|TRBV7-9
CASSLASFETQYF
>NA|TRBJ2-2|TRBV20-1
CSARPTSATGELFF
>TRBD2|NA|TRBV5-6
CASSWGGPQETQYF
>NA|TRBJ2-3|TRBV2
CASSEVGIREADTQYF
>NA|TRBJ1-1|TRBV20-1
CSARQTMNTEAFF
>NA|TRBJ2-1|TRBV6-1
CASSVEVQETQFF
>TRBD1|TRBJ2-7|TRBV20-1
CSARRIQGSGEQYF
>NA|TRBJ2-6|TRBV5-1
CASSFRQSSGANVLTF
>TRBD2|TRBJ2-1|TRBV20-1
CSARGVGGRAYNEQFF
>NA|TRBJ1-4|TRBV4-1
CASSPRHRDVDEKLFF
>NA|TRBJ2-7|TRBV4-2
CASSQASMDYEQYF